The clone carrying this T cell receptor beta chain was seen many times. Its antigen is not known. These data come from a study of T cell repertoires in cytomegalovirus infection. Across the study: Both a matching HLA type and CMV infection were indicated by public TCR beta signatures. Study-wide results and caveats: The cumulative frequency of public TCR beta families distinguished individuals who carried CMV together with the relevant HLA. Dominating the ex vivo response were TCR beta clonotypes that were CMV-specific and HLA-C-restricted.

The CDR3 contains 17 residues. Germline V gene data show CDR1 as MNHEY and CDR2 as SMNVEV (reference sequence). Trimming stripped 4 bases from V and 3 bases from J, with 22 bases between. TCRdb reprocessed the reads with MiXCR, giving one entry per CDR3 protein. The top ten hold about 9.4% of the sample, which has 400,000 to 550,000 distinct CDR3 sequences, about 11% seen once. The rearrangement joins TRBV27 to TRBJ2-7, with D possibly TRBD1 on 5 matching bases. This TCR was recovered from a human donor in good health (CMV status not recorded). Some clones in this sample may be carry-over from other donors' samples. Input material: PBMCs. The CDR3 spells CASSSRPLNRLYYEQYF. In DNA form, the CDR3 reads TGTGCCAGCAGTTCGAGGCCGCTCAACAGGCTTTACTACGAGCAGTACTTC.